Below, 19 T cell receptor beta chains from the same sample are listed, as sequenced in a study of blood T cell repertoires in COVID-19 (TCRdb year 2020). Library creation used the immunoSEQ multiplex PCR assay. Sourced from immuneACCESS, this table was stored by TCRdb with only in-frame sequences that have V and J called. A share of the clones is absent; for the studies checked, an unresolved V gene accounts for under half, and the remainder has no known explanation. The sample table records 140,000 or so clones; about 87% of these occur just once. The ten largest clones capture 8.6% of the sample. Specimen: peripheral blood. The source of these receptors is a woman aged 45-65 years with active or convalescent COVID-19.

The chain uses TRBV5-1 and TRBJ2-1, with D perhaps TRBD1 (6 bases). This CDR3 contains 19 residues. Germline loops: CDR1 SGHRS, CDR2 YFSETQ. V lost 1 base and J lost 4, with 24 bases in between. The CDR3 reads CASSLWGIQGVKNYNEQFF. Written as DNA, the CDR3 is TGCGCCAGCAGCTTGTGGGGGATACAGGGCGTGAAGAATTACAATGAGCAGTTCTTC.

V is TRBV11-2 and J is TRBJ2-5; TRBD1 agrees at 7 bases. J lost 4 bases, V lost 5 bases, and 19 bases had no gene match. Germline V gives CDR1 SGHAT, CDR2 FQNNGV. CDR3 length: 18 amino acids. The CDR3 DNA reads as TGTGCCAGCAGCAGGGACAGCTCCTCACGTGGATCCACAGAGACCCAGTACTTC. Encoded protein: CASSRDSSSRGSTETQYF.

The chain has TRBV4-1 and TRBJ2-1, with 11 bases fitting TRBD2. The V and J ends lost 4 bases and 2 bases, in that order; junction bases with no gene match: 4. This CDR3 has 16 amino acids. CDR1 is MGHRA and CDR2 is YSYEKL in the germline V gene. CDR3 sequence reads: CASSRGTSGPYNEQFF. CDR3 bases: TGCGCCAGCAGCCGCGGGACTAGCGGTCCCTACAATGAGCAGTTCTTC.

The chain couples TRBV27 to TRBJ2-7; D might be TRBD1 (5 bases). The CDR3 consists of 14 residues. Trimming left V 1 base short and J 0 bases short, with 7 bases between. Germline V gene sequence: CDR1 MNHEY, CDR2 SMNVEV (reference sequence). CDR3 DNA: TGTGCCAGCAGTTTATACGGACACTCCTACGAGCAGTACTTC. It is translated as CASSLYGHSYEQYF.

The CDR3 region is CASSPSPGQGVEAFF. CDR3 nucleotides: TGTGCCAGCAGCCCATCACCGGGACAGGGAGTTGAAGCTTTCTTT. The genes are TRBV28 and TRBJ1-1, with 9 bases aligning to TRBD1. The V segment lost 6 bases and the J segment 7 bases; nucleotides outside the gene matches: 12. Per germline, CDR1 MDHEN and CDR2 SYDVKM. The CDR3 spans 15 residues.

J is TRBJ2-5 and V is TRBV19, with TRBD1 matching over 12 bases. CDR3 length: 18 residues. In germline, CDR1 is LNHDA, CDR2 SQIVND (reference sequence). Trimming took 5 bases from V and 2 from J; bases not matched to a gene: 12. CDR3 amino acids: CASSPTGTGGAGQETQYF. The CDR3 nucleotides are TGTGCCAGTAGTCCGACCGGGACAGGGGGCGCGGGGCAAGAGACCCAGTACTTC. The whole variable domain, filled in from reference TRBV19 and TRBJ2-5, reads DGGITQSPKYLFRKEGQNVTLSCEQNLNHDAMYWYRQDPGQGLRLIYYSQIVNDFQKGDIAEGYSVSREKKESFPLTVTSAQKNPTAFYLCASSPTGTGGAGQETQYFGPGTRLLVL.

This clone was observed once. This chain uses TRBV21-1 with TRBJ2-1; no check of the table's D call, TRBD2, against the DNA was made. TRBV21-1 is described as a pseudogene. CDR3 length: 17 amino acids. CDR3 nucleotide sequence: TGTGCCAGCAGACCCACTAGCGGGAAGGGTCCCCGCCATGAGCAGTTCTTC. Residues: CASRPTSGKGPRHEQFF.

The chain is built from TRBV10-3 and TRBJ2-7; TRBD2 matches 8 bases. Germline CDR1 and CDR2: ENHRY and SYGVKD. CDR3 length equals 12 residues. Germline trimming cut 8 bases from V and 7 bases from J; bases unmatched to any gene: 7. This CDR3 is CAIRGGAPEQYF. The CDR3 DNA reads as TGTGCCATCCGGGGGGGGGCGCCTGAGCAGTACTTC.

The chain links TRBV13 to TRBJ2-7, with 7 bases matching TRBD1. Germline loops: CDR1 PRHDT, CDR2 FYEKMQ (reference sequence). The V and J ends lost 5 bases and 2 bases, in that order; junction bases with no gene match: 6. The CDR3 is made up of 14 amino acids. The CDR3 region is CASSGPTGPYEQYF. CDR3 nucleotides: TGTGCCAGCAGCGGACCGACAGGGCCCTACGAGCAGTACTTC.

The genes are TRBV19 and TRBJ1-1, with unresolved D. V was clipped by 0 bases and J by 1 base, with 3 bases between them. The CDR3 extends over 13 amino acids. Germline loops: CDR1 LNHDA, CDR2 SQIVND (reference sequence). This CDR3 reads CASSIDRNTEAFF. In DNA form, the CDR3 reads TGTGCCAGTAGTATAGACAGGAACACTGAAGCTTTCTTT.

V usage is TRBV7-9 and J usage is TRBJ1-2; D possibly corresponds to TRBD1 (6 bases). The ends were cut back, 1 base at V and 7 bases at J, with 13 bases in the middle. Germline CDR1 SEHNR, CDR2 FQNEAQ (reference sequence). The CDR3 has 14 residues. CDR3 in amino acids: CASSLDRDVGGYTF. CDR3 DNA: TGTGCCAGCAGCTTAGACAGGGATGTAGGTGGCTACACCTTC.

J is TRBJ2-3 and V is TRBV7-2, with TRBD2 identical over 9 bases. Germline V gene sequence: CDR1 SGHTA, CDR2 FQGNSA. This CDR3 has 15 amino acids. V dropped 1 base and J dropped 4; count of bases not matched to a gene: 3. The CDR3 protein is CASSLGGGAADTQYF. CDR3 bases: TGTGCCAGCAGCTTAGGCGGGGGGGCAGCAGATACGCAGTATTTT.

V is TRBV7-9 and J is TRBJ1-2; D may be TRBD1 (5 bases). CDR1 SEHNR and CDR2 FQNEAQ come from the germline V gene (reference sequence). CDR3 length: 15 residues. V lost 4 bases, J lost 0 bases, and 12 bases lay in between. This chain's CDR3 is CASSYRQPTNYGYTF. In DNA form, the CDR3 reads TGTGCCAGCAGCTATAGACAGCCTACTAACTATGGCTACACCTTC.

The chain joins TRBV5-1 to TRBJ1-2, with D possibly being TRBD1 (5 bases). From germline, CDR1 is SGHRS and CDR2 YFSETQ. Between the trimmed V and J ends, which lost 1 base and 8 bases, there was a span of 18 bases. The CDR3 length is 15 residues. In nucleotides, the CDR3 is TGCGCCAGCAGCTTGCGTCAGGGAGGGGTGGTCGGCTACACCTTC. This sequence encodes CASSLRQGGVVGYTF.

The rearrangement links TRBV5-1 to TRBJ1-2; 9 bases fit TRBD1. The CDR3 runs 12 residues. In germline, CDR1 is SGHRS, CDR2 YFSETQ. Trimming at V came to 2 bases and at J to 11 bases, leaving 4 bases not matched to a gene. The CDR3 here is CASSFGTGMYTF. Written as DNA, the CDR3 is TGCGCCAGCAGCTTTGGGACAGGGATGTACACCTTC.

The chain joins TRBV6-2 or TRBV6-3 to TRBJ1-3; no reliable D call. The V and J ends lost 2 bases and 7 bases respectively, with 12 bases between them. Germline CDR1 reads MNHEY; CDR2 reads SVGEGT. This CDR3 has 14 residues. The CDR3 coding sequence is TGTGCCAGCAGTTACGGCACAGATCGGAACACCATATATTTT. It is translated as CASSYGTDRNTIYF.

J is TRBJ2-7 and V is TRBV7-4; weak D call: TRBD1 (6 bases). Germline assignment: CDR1 SGHVT and CDR2 SQSDAQ. V shed 3 bases and J shed 3 bases, with 18 bases lying between them. The CDR3 sequence is 16 residues long. CDR3 sequence (DNA): TGTGCCAGCAGCTTTGGGGACAATCCTGGGGTCTACGAGCAGTACTTC. Translated: CASSFGDNPGVYEQYF.

This rearrangement joins TRBV11-2 to TRBJ1-5; TRBD1 matches at 7 bases. With 1 base clipped from V and 4 bases from J, the junction kept 7 bases outside the gene matches. The CDR3 consists of 16 residues. Per germline, CDR1 SGHAT and CDR2 FQNNGV. CDR3 DNA: TGTGCCAGCAGCTTAGCGACAGGGTTCGGTAATCAGCCCCAGCATTTT. This sequence encodes CASSLATGFGNQPQHF. Variable domain in full (rest from reference TRBV11-2 and TRBJ1-5): EAGVAQSPRYKIIEKRQSVAFWCNPISGHATLYWYQQILGQGPKLLIQFQNNGVVDDSQLPKDRFSAERLKGVDSTLKIQPAKLEDSAVYLCASSLATGFGNQPQHFGDGTRLSIL.

This clone showed up just once. The J gene is TRBJ1-3, the V gene TRBV11-2, with D uncertain. CDR1 and CDR2 (germline): SGHAT, FQNNGV. The V gene lost 1 base and the J gene lost 2 bases, with 12 bases spanning the gap. The CDR3 runs 16 residues. The CDR3, as DNA: TGTGCCAGCAGCTTAGTAGCTTCATTTACTGGAAACACCATATATTTT. This sequence encodes CASSLVASFTGNTIYF.